This record looks at one T cell receptor (beta chain) sequence and its context. The sample is drawn from a study of blood T cell repertoires in COVID-19. V was pared by 1 base and J by 1 base, with 8 bases between. The CDR3 spans 14 residues. From germline, CDR1 is SGHDT and CDR2 YYEEEE. In the original processing: Reference gene primer amplification gave nucleated cell count estimates. The method was immunoSEQ multiplex PCR; TCRdb's version includes in-frame clones alone and lacks a portion of them. The DNA was the basis for D and trimming; V, J and clone size are from that table. The sample contains about 220,000 clones, around 88% of which appear only once. Participants' own reports of clinical history determined their cohort assignment.

This clonotype was obtained from a woman aged 50 to 60 with acute COVID-19. This chain uses TRBV5-6 with TRBJ1-1, with D unresolved. Sequencing was carried out using PBMCs or T cells enriched from blood (not recorded which). CDR3 nucleotides: TGTGCCAGCAGCTTGCGGTTTGGGAACACTGAAGCTTTCTTT. This sequence encodes CASSLRFGNTEAFF.